Below are 11 T cell receptor beta chains sequenced from a single sample in a study of T cell repertoires in aging, cancer and after chemotherapy. Peripheral blood genomic DNA, not sorted cells or RNA, was the template. Multiplex touch-down PCR with TRB-A/B primers amplified rearranged V-D-J TRB sequences. TCRdb re-called the multiplex PCR reads through MiXCR, storing one row per CDR3 protein. The table shows about 9,700 distinct CDR3 sequences, with 30% to 40% occurring only once. The sequenced sample was blood. The receptor source for this set is a human donor in good health.

This chain links TRBV15 with TRBJ1-5; the match to TRBD1 covers 9 bases. The CDR3 runs to 13 residues. The V gene end was trimmed by 8 bases and the J gene end by 7 bases; junction bases not matched to a gene: 6. Germline lookup yields CDR1 LNHNV and CDR2 YYDKDF (reference sequence). CDR3 bases: TGTGCCACCCAAACAGGGGGCAGACAGCCCCAGCATTTT. Translated, it gives CATQTGGRQPQHF.

This rearrangement joins TRBV5-4 to TRBJ2-5; 8 nucleotides match TRBD2. The V gene's germline CDR1 is SGHNT and CDR2 YYREEE (reference sequence). CDR3 size: 15 residues. Trimming at V came to 0 bases and at J to 1 base, leaving 2 bases not matched to a gene. The CDR3 here is CASSLVLAGQETQYF. The CDR3 DNA is TGTGCCAGCAGCTTGGTCCTAGCGGGCCAAGAGACCCAGTACTTC.

The genes are TRBV6-4 and TRBJ2-1, with D hard to call. V was pared by 10 bases and J by 0 bases, with 10 bases between. This CDR3 is 13 amino acids long. Germline CDR1 and CDR2: MRHNA and SNTAGT. CDR3 sequence reads: CAIVWGSYNEQFF. CDR3 nucleotides: TGTGCCATCGTATGGGGCTCCTACAATGAGCAGTTCTTC.

This clonotype occurred a few times. The CDR3: CASSLAAGLAGGIYEQYF. The CDR3 DNA reads TGTGCCAGCAGCTTAGCAGCGGGACTAGCGGGGGGTATCTACGAGCAGTACTTC. The chain has TRBV11-3 and TRBJ2-7, with 15 bases lining up with TRBD2. The germline CDR1 and CDR2 sequences are SGHNT and YENEEA. The CDR3 is made up of 18 amino acids. The V and J ends lost 1 base and 3 bases, in that order; junction bases with no gene match: 7.

Only one count was recorded for this clonotype. This sequence joins TRBV12-3 or TRBV12-4 and TRBJ1-2; perhaps TRBD1 as D (6 bases). The CDR3 contains 14 residues. Trimming took off 6 bases at V and 0 bases at J, with 11 bases between the two ends. The CDR3 nucleotides are TGTGCCAGCAGGAGGGACACCGCTAACTATGGCTACACCTTC. It encodes CASRRDTANYGYTF.

The chain has TRBV7-2 and TRBJ2-1, with TRBD2 matching over 10 bases. The CDR3 runs 14 residues. CDR1 and CDR2 from the germline V gene are SGHTA and FQGNSA. The trim removed 2 bases at V and 12 bases at J, leaving 7 bases unmatched. The CDR3 sequence is CASSLYAAGGGQFF. The CDR3 DNA reads TGTGCCAGCAGCTTATACGCAGCGGGGGGGGGGCAGTTCTTC.

This clonotype is deemed medium-sized. The chain combines TRBV19 with TRBJ2-6, with 7 bases aligning to TRBD2. The J segment lost 2 bases and the V segment lost 3 bases, leaving 1 base of the junction unmatched. The CDR3 is made up of 15 amino acids. Looked up from germline, CDR1 is LNHDA and CDR2 is SQIVND (reference sequence). CDR3 DNA sequence: TGTGCCAGTAGTATTCGGGGGGCTGGGGCCAACGTCCTGACTTTC. This encodes CASSIRGAGANVLTF.

J is TRBJ2-3 and V is TRBV10-3; 7 bases line up with TRBD2. The J segment lost 7 bases and the V segment lost 6 bases, leaving 10 bases of the junction unmatched. Germline CDR1 reads ENHRY; CDR2 reads SYGVKD. This CDR3 is 14 amino acids long. The CDR3 sequence: CAISPSGVSHTQYF. CDR3 coding DNA: TGTGCCATCAGCCCCAGCGGGGTCTCCCATACGCAGTATTTT.

The chain couples TRBV6-1 to TRBJ1-2; D unresolved. The CDR3 is made up of 12 amino acids. Trimming shortened V by 3 bases and J by 4 bases, and 6 bases separated the two germline ends. The germline V gene has CDR1 MNHNS and CDR2 SASEGT. Written as DNA, the CDR3 is TGTGCCAGCAGTGAGAGCGGCTATGGCTACACCTTC. This sequence encodes CASSESGYGYTF.

This clonotype was seen only a few times. This chain joins TRBV6-1 and TRBJ1-4; 10 bases map to TRBD1. The trim removed 6 bases at V and 8 bases at J, leaving 15 bases unmatched. CDR1 is MNHNS, CDR2 SASEGT, per germline. The CDR3 consists of 17 residues. The CDR3: CASRVRDRGRGEEKLFF. The CDR3 coding sequence is TGTGCCAGCAGGGTTCGGGACAGGGGCCGAGGGGAGGAAAAACTGTTTTTT.

There are a few counts of this clonotype. The chain joins TRBV15 to TRBJ1-2; no clear D gene. With 3 bases removed from V and 7 bases from J, the gap between germline ends came to 12 bases. CDR1 and CDR2 from the germline V gene are LNHNV and YYDKDF (reference sequence). CDR3 length equals 13 residues. CDR3 in DNA: TGTGCCACCAGCAGCGGCTCCCACTCTGGCTACACCTTC. It is translated as CATSSGSHSGYTF.